This T cell receptor (beta chain) was recovered during a study of blood T cell repertoires in COVID-19 (dated by TCRdb to 2018 to 2020). Regarding the complete study: Collaborator samples came from the United States, Italy and Spain and covered acute and convalescent phases of COVID-19. A de-identified subject ID, COVID-19 status, age in years and sex were almost always included in the sample metadata. Subjects who had been exposed to COVID-19, were actively infected with it, or had recovered from it provided the deeply sampled blood TCRbeta repertoires that made up the dataset. The prospective study material was composed of cDNA or gDNA derived from T cells, B-cell-depleted T cells, or PBMCs. Where available, HLA class I and class II types were taken from metadata supplied by the sample provider and were not determined by assay-based typing. Samples were obtained from the ongoing ImmuneRACE study (first 160 participants) and from over 1,000 subjects provided by 6 global collaborators. The repertoires were released in a freely available public database meant as a resource for research on the immune response to SARS-CoV-2. Paper-wide results and their limitations: Clinical and demographic metadata were provided uncurated, with the amount varying by source and participant.

Whole blood was collected in K2EDTA tubes by collaborating institutions according to the institutions' own protocols. For TCRbeta analysis, collaborators shipped samples as frozen whole blood, isolated PBMCs, or DNA extracted from either of those sample types. The immunoSEQ Assay, a bias-controlled multiplex PCR, was used to amplify TCRbeta CDR3 regions from genomic DNA. The published analysis was carried out like this. Nucleated cell counts per sample were estimated from amplification of reference gene primers within the assay. To quantify the absolute abundance of each unique TCRbeta CDR3 rearrangement, sequence reads were collapsed and filtered. Productive Simpson clonality was computed per sample as the square root of Simpson's diversity index over productive rearrangements. TCRdb stores this immuneACCESS table with in-frame sequences only. Part of the clones is absent; in the studies checked, under half of the shortfall reflects unresolved V genes, and no reason is known for the rest. V, J and clone size reflect that table, while D and trimming were determined from the DNA. The sample table contains about 220,000 clones; only one count was recorded for around three quarters of them. The ten largest clones represent over 7% of the sample.

With regard to this clone: Its antigen specificity is not known. No per-base quality is available; no much larger clone lies one base away.

The TCR originated in a woman aged 70-85 years with acute or convalescent COVID-19. Sequenced sample: peripheral blood.

CDR3 sequence: CASSWDRWDIQYF. The sequenced DNA is TGTGCCAGCAGTTGGGACAGGTGGGACATTCAGTACTTC. The chain employs TRBV12-3 or TRBV12-4 and TRBJ2-4; 8 bases in the middle match TRBD1. The CDR3 starts with the cysteine, ends with the phenylalanine, and has 13 residues. Only the CDR3 DNA is retained, 39 bases long and in frame from the first base. Germline trimming amounts to 4 bases on V and 8 bases on J, with 4 as the count of junction bases outside the gene matches.